This TCR beta chain appears in the sequencing data of a study of shared clonotypes between healthy human individuals. Study-wide results and limits: Naive subsets generally had larger estimated richness than memory subsets.

Sequencing was performed with immunoSEQ multiplex PCR; in TCRdb, only in-frame clones are kept and a portion is missing. The table shows over a million clones, with approximately 80% occurring only once. In regard to this clone: Its antigen is unknown. A clone one base away is much larger, so this may be a read error.

CDR1 SGHTA and CDR2 FQGNSA come from the germline V gene. The CDR3 has 13 amino acids. The chain employs TRBV7-2 and TRBJ2-7; unclear D gene. Sequenced: memory CD4+ T cells from PBMCs. Regarding subset: CD45RA-negative fraction. The receptor was derived from a man younger than 35 in good health. Some clones in this sample may be carry-over from other donors' samples. CDR3 loop: CAGSRYPAYEQYF. Here the CDR3 DNA reads TGTGCCGGCAGCCGCTACCCCGCCTACGAGCAGTACTTC.